This T cell receptor (beta chain) is drawn from a study of shared clonotypes between healthy human individuals. Findings of the study overall: When compared with the clonotypes that were shared by all four sorted-subset donors, the non-shared clonotypes turned out to have lower generation probabilities.

CD45RA+ naive and CD45RA-negative memory subsets were separated from CD4+ cells. Several immunoSEQ 96-well plates shared each subset's DNA, each plate a replicate. The method was immunoSEQ multiplex PCR; TCRdb's version includes in-frame clones alone and lacks a portion of them. The table has 2 million or so clones, 95% seen once. Trimming removed 0 bases from V and 3 bases from J, with 9 bases in between. This CDR3 is built from 14 residues. Germline V gene sequence: CDR1 SGHAT, CDR2 FQNNGV. For this clone: The antigen is not known.

The rearrangement links TRBV11-2 to TRBJ2-7; tentatively, D is TRBD2 (5 bases). The sample taken for sequencing was naive CD4+ T cells sorted from blood. As for subset: CD45RA+ positively selected. The sequence was obtained from a man younger than 35 in good health. The CDR3 bases are TGTGCCAGCAGCTTAGAATCCGGGAACTACGAGCAGTACTTC. Protein: CASSLESGNYEQYF.